This TCR beta chain was recovered during a study of breast tumors, draining lymph nodes, adjacent tissues. Study results and caveats: Compared with lymph nodes, tumors were less diverse; compared with nontumor tissue, more.

This clonotype was seen ten or more times. Antigen specificity is unknown. Samples came from axillary lymph nodes draining the breast cancer. TCRdb processed the multiplex PCR reads anew with MiXCR; each CDR3 protein has one entry. The sample consists of 200,000 to 250,000 distinct CDR3 sequences, around 34% of them appearing once. Between the trimmed V and J ends, which lost 4 bases and 3 bases, there was a span of 10 bases. The CDR3 extends over 13 amino acids. Germline V gives CDR1 MNHNS, CDR2 SASEGT. The specimen sequenced was axillary lymph node tissue. The gene calls are TRBV6-1 and TRBJ2-7; the D is unclear. The TCR was taken from a female donor with breast cancer. Some clones in this sample may be carry-over from other donors' samples. CDR3 protein: CASSARTVYEQYF. In DNA form, the CDR3 reads TGTGCCAGCAGTGCTAGGACCGTCTACGAGCAGTACTTC.